This TCR beta chain was profiled in a study of blood T cell repertoires in COVID-19. The wider study: Sites in the United States, Italy and Spain provided acute and convalescent COVID-19 samples. Nucleic acid was either cDNA or gDNA, and it came from T cells, B-cell-depleted T cells, or PBMCs.

TCRdb keeps only in-frame clones here, not all; method: immunoSEQ multiplex PCR. The sample includes about 220,000 clones, about 80% seen only once; the top ten take roughly 2.4%. Trimming removed 3 bases at V and 0 bases at J, with 14 bases between. Germline CDR1 is KGHDR and CDR2 is SFDVKD. This CDR3 is 17 amino acids long. This chain joins TRBV24-1 and TRBJ2-1; tentatively, D is TRBD1 (5 bases). Sequencing was done on a sample of peripheral blood. The TCR originated in a woman aged 60-70 years with acute or convalescent COVID-19. This CDR3 reads CATSDPSQVSSYNEQFF. For the CDR3, the DNA is TGTGCCACCAGTGATCCATCACAGGTTAGCTCCTACAATGAGCAGTTCTTC.